The rows below give T cell receptor beta chains drawn from one sample of a study of blood T cell repertoires in COVID-19. Profiling relied on immunoSEQ multiplex PCR, and the TCRdb table lists in-frame clones only, not all of them. The sample shows about 170,000 clones, approximately 91% of them seen only once. Sequenced: peripheral blood. These receptors came from a young man with COVID-19, enrolled during active disease. Both conserved end residues are part of each CDR3. The D gene is left open where the match is weak. Only part of the rows carry a size: once, few, many, or a class if the clone is expanded.

V gene	D gene	J gene	CDR3 length	clone size	CDR3 protein	CDR3 DNA
TRBV6-5	NA	TRBJ2-7	16	NA	CASTYSMDSEFYEQYF	TGTGCCAGCACTTACTCTATGGACAGTGAGTTCTACGAGCAGTACTTC
TRBV5-1	TRBD1	TRBJ2-2	16	NA	CASSWAGGIDTGELFF	TGCGCCAGCAGCTGGGCAGGGGGCATCGACACCGGGGAGCTGTTTTTT
TRBV6-5	NA	TRBJ1-6	16	NA	CASSYSGRGQDSPLHF	TGTGCCAGCAGTTACTCCGGCAGGGGCCAGGATTCACCCCTCCACTTT
TRBV15	TRBD1	TRBJ2-7	14	NA	CATSRRTGGYEQYF	TGTGCCACCAGCAGAAGGACAGGGGGCTACGAGCAGTACTTC
TRBV19	NA	TRBJ2-2	14	NA	CASRFSANTGELFF	TGTGCCAGTAGATTCAGCGCGAACACCGGGGAGCTGTTTTTT
TRBV29-1	TRBD2	TRBJ2-2	13	NA	CSVVSAGVRELFF	TGCAGCGTTGTGTCGGCGGGAGTGAGGGAGCTGTTTTTT
TRBV7-2	NA	TRBJ2-3	16	NA	CASSPSGGGGTDTQYF	TGTGCCAGCAGCCCGAGTGGAGGTGGGGGCACAGATACGCAGTATTTT
TRBV7-8	NA	TRBJ2-1	15	NA	CASSLTRLSYNEQFF	TGTGCCAGCAGCTTAACGCGTCTCTCCTACAATGAGCAGTTCTTC
TRBV3-1/TRBV3-2	TRBD2	TRBJ2-7	15	NA	CASSQISGSGYEQYF	TGTGCCAGCAGCCAGATAAGCGGGAGTGGCTACGAGCAGTACTTC
TRBV13	TRBD1	TRBJ2-7	14	NA	CASSSGQATYEQYF	TGTGCCAGCAGCTCGGGACAGGCTACCTACGAGCAGTACTTC
TRBV3-1/TRBV3-2	NA	TRBJ2-7	14	once	CASSPGTPSYEQYF	TGTGCCAGCAGCCCCGGGACACCATCCTACGAGCAGTACTTC
TRBV27	TRBD2	TRBJ2-1	15	NA	CASSPTSGRADEQFF	TGTGCCAGCAGTCCGACTAGCGGGAGGGCCGATGAGCAGTTCTTC
TRBV20-1	TRBD1	TRBJ1-4	17	NA	CSASQGALTATNEKLFF	TGCAGTGCTAGTCAGGGGGCGCTTACCGCAACTAATGAAAAACTGTTTTTT
TRBV4-3	NA	TRBJ1-5	17	NA	CASSQGGGAGSNQPQHF	TGCGCCAGCAGCCAAGGGGGGGGCGCGGGTAGCAATCAGCCCCAGCATTTT
TRBV9	TRBD1	TRBJ1-1	14	NA	CASSPRQGNTEAFF	TGTGCCAGCAGCCCTCGACAGGGGAACACTGAAGCTTTCTTT
TRBV5-6	TRBD1	TRBJ1-2	16	NA	CASSFGPPGGGYGYTF	TGTGCCAGCAGCTTTGGTCCCCCAGGGGGTGGCTATGGCTACACCTTC
TRBV6-1	NA	TRBJ2-1	15	NA	CASRPGTPRGNEQFF	TGTGCCAGCAGGCCAGGGACTCCACGAGGGAATGAGCAGTTCTTC
TRBV24-1	NA	TRBJ1-2	13	NA	CATSDPRTYGYTF	TGTGCCACCAGTGATCCACGGACTTATGGCTACACCTTC
TRBV19	NA	TRBJ1-3	15	NA	CASGGQSNSGNTIYF	TGTGCCAGTGGCGGGCAGTCCAACTCTGGAAACACCATATATTTT
TRBV5-8	NA	TRBJ2-3	15	NA	CASSPRRSSTDTQYF	TGTGCCAGCAGTCCTCGACGGAGCAGCACAGATACGCAGTATTTT
TRBV11-2	NA	TRBJ2-3	14	NA	CASSLVLGEHTQYF	TGTGCCAGCAGCTTAGTGCTTGGAGAGCATACGCAGTATTTT
TRBV7-3	TRBD2	TRBJ2-1	15	NA	CASSLGGSPYNEQFF	TGTGCCAGCAGCTTAGGCGGGAGCCCCTACAATGAGCAGTTCTTC
TRBV28	NA	TRBJ2-1	19	NA	CASSIDLKRWRGSYNEQFF	TGTGCCAGCAGCATAGACCTAAAGCGGTGGAGGGGTTCCTACAATGAGCAGTTCTTC
TRBV2	TRBD2	TRBJ2-7	15	NA	CASSAGLAGKDEQYF	TGTGCCAGCAGTGCGGGTCTAGCGGGAAAGGACGAGCAGTACTTC
TRBV7-2	NA	TRBJ2-5	15	NA	CASSLVPLPQETQYF	TGTGCCAGCAGCTTAGTCCCCCTACCCCAAGAGACCCAGTACTTC
TRBV19	TRBD1	TRBJ2-6	20	NA	CASSVRTGGQGLSGANVLTF	TGTGCCAGTAGTGTACGGACAGGGGGCCAGGGGCTCTCTGGGGCCAACGTCCTGACTTTC
TRBV11-3	NA	TRBJ2-3	12	NA	CASGTGTDTQYF	TGTGCCAGCGGTACGGGCACAGATACGCAGTATTTT
TRBV28	NA	TRBJ1-5	11	NA	CASSWRGPQHF	TGTGCCAGCAGTTGGCGAGGCCCCCAGCATTTT
TRBV28	NA	TRBJ2-2	15	NA	CASSEEKRSTGELFF	TGTGCCAGCAGTGAAGAAAAGCGTAGCACCGGGGAGCTGTTTTTT
TRBV20-1	NA	TRBJ2-2	12	NA	CSASDSTGELFF	TGCAGTGCTAGTGACTCCACCGGGGAGCTGTTTTTT
TRBV29-1	NA	TRBJ2-7	14	NA	CSVRPRDSLREQYF	TGCAGCGTCCGCCCCCGCGACTCCCTTCGCGAGCAGTACTTC
TRBV28	TRBD1	TRBJ2-7	15	NA	CASSGQGSNRYEQYF	TGTGCCAGCAGTGGACAGGGGTCCAACCGCTACGAGCAGTACTTC
TRBV30	NA	TRBJ1-2	12	NA	CAWAGEVEGYTF	TGTGCCTGGGCCGGTGAAGTAGAGGGCTACACCTTC
TRBV11-2	NA	TRBJ2-5	14	NA	CASSLERVQETQYF	TGTGCCAGCAGCTTAGAGAGGGTTCAAGAGACCCAGTACTTC
TRBV12-3/TRBV12-4	NA	TRBJ1-1	12	once	CASSSYRTEAFF	TGTGCCAGCAGTTCATACAGGACTGAAGCTTTCTTT
TRBV24-1	NA	TRBJ1-5	13	NA	CATSRLGNQPQHF	TGTGCCACCAGTCGTTTAGGCAATCAGCCCCAGCATTTT
TRBV9	NA	TRBJ1-1	14	NA	CASSPDGGNTEAFF	TGTGCCAGCAGCCCGGACGGAGGAAACACTGAAGCTTTCTTT